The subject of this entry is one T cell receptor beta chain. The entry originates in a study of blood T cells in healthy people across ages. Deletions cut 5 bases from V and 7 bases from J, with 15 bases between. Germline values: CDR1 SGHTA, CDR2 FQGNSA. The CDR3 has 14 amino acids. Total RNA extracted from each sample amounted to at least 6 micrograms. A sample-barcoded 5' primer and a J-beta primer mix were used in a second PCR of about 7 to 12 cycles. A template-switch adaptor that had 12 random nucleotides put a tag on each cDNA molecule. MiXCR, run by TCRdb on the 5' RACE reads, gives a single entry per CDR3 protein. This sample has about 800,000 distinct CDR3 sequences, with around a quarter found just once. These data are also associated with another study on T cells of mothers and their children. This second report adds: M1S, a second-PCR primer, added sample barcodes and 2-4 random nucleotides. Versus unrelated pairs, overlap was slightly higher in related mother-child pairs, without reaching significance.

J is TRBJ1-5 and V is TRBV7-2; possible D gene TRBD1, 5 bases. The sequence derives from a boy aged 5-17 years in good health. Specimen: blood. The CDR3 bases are TGTGCCAGCAGCAAGGACCGGGAGGGGCAGCCCCAGCATTTT. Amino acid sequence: CASSKDREGQPQHF. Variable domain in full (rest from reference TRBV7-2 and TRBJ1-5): GAGVSQSPSNKVTEKGKDVELRCDPISGHTALYWYRQSLGQGLEFLIYFQGNSAPDKSGLPSDRFSAERTGGSVSTLTIQRTQQEDSAVYLCASSKDREGQPQHFGDGTRLSIL.